This TCR beta chain derives from a study of T cell responses to AZD1222 COVID-19 vaccine. This table comes from immunoSEQ multiplex PCR, and its TCRdb copy is limited to in-frame clones, with some not included. The table lists approximately 130,000 clones, roughly 86% of them singletons, with 3% in the top ten. CDR3 length: 14 amino acids. Germline assignment: CDR1 MDHEN and CDR2 SYDVKM. The trim removed 6 bases at V and 6 bases at J, leaving 7 bases unmatched. Notes on this clone: The antigen is unknown.

Pooled in the analysis were second doses at about 4 or about 12 weeks. Study observations and caveats: Spike-specific TCR breadth and depth rose after two AZD1222 doses.

The receptor was derived from an adult who received the AZD1222 COVID-19 vaccine. The V and J genes are TRBV28 and TRBJ1-4; 7 bases are a match to TRBD1. The sequences come from peripheral blood, collected 28 days after the second AZD1222 dose. Here the CDR3 DNA reads TGTGCCAGCAGCAGGGACAGAGGTGATGAAAAACTGTTTTTT. Translating it yields CASSRDRGDEKLFF.